The 12 T cell receptor beta chains below come from one sample, sequenced in a study of graft-versus-host responses after intestinal transplantation. The method was immunoSEQ multiplex PCR; TCRdb's version includes in-frame clones alone and lacks a portion of them. This sample has about 120,000 clones, with 90% found just once. Which antigens these TCRs recognize remains unknown. The sequenced sample was unstimulated CD4+ T cells sorted from spleen or lymph node cells, obtained before intestinal transplant. Receptors were obtained from a human donor who received an intestinal transplant.

The chain couples TRBV6-5 to TRBJ2-3, with 10 bases matching TRBD1. The CDR3 has 15 residues. Trimming took 5 bases from V and 4 from J; bases not matched to a gene: 6. The germline gives CDR1 MNHEY, CDR2 SVGAGI. The CDR3 DNA reads as TGTGCCAGCAGTGCAACCGGGACAGGGGCAGATACGCAGTATTTT. Translating gives CASSATGTGADTQYF.

The rearrangement joins TRBV18 to TRBJ1-2, with TRBD1 identical over 8 bases. Losses at the gene ends were 3 bases for V and 7 bases for J; bases not matched to a gene: 4. Germline CDR1 KGHSH, CDR2 LQKENI. The CDR3 length is 13 residues. The CDR3 spells CASSPLDRAGYTF. The CDR3, as DNA: TGTGCCAGCTCACCTCTGGACAGGGCTGGCTACACCTTC.

This chain links TRBV15 with TRBJ1-5; a weak D match, TRBD1 (6 bases). Germline V gene sequence: CDR1 LNHNV, CDR2 YYDKDF (reference sequence). There are 15 residues in the CDR3. V was cut by 3 bases and J by 5 bases, with 14 bases left in between. The CDR3 nucleotides are TGTGCCACCAGCAGTGTGGCGGGGGCATATCAGCCCCAGCATTTT. Its protein product is CATSSVAGAYQPQHF.

The rearrangement joins TRBV4-3 to TRBJ2-3; 9 bases are shared with TRBD2. The CDR3 consists of 16 residues. In germline, CDR1 is LGHNA, CDR2 YSLEER. J was trimmed by 2 bases and V by 3 bases; bases with no gene match: 6. This CDR3 is CASSQGLAGPTDTQYF. The CDR3 bases are TGCGCCAGCAGCCAGGGTCTAGCGGGGCCCACAGATACGCAGTATTTT.

The chain has TRBV5-4 and TRBJ2-3; 11 positions agree with TRBD1. This CDR3 has 15 residues. Germline lookup yields CDR1 SGHNT and CDR2 YYREEE (reference sequence). After removal of 4 bases from V and 6 bases from J, the junction contained 7 bases not matched to a gene. The CDR3 sequence: CASSRTGGSADTQYF. As DNA, the CDR3 is TGTGCCAGCAGCAGGACAGGGGGCAGTGCGGATACGCAGTATTTT.

Here the CDR3 reads CASSEGLAGGLGYEQYF. In DNA form, the CDR3 reads TGTGCCAGCAGTGAAGGACTAGCGGGGGGGCTCGGCTACGAGCAGTACTTC. This chain uses TRBV2 with TRBJ2-7; 14 bases match TRBD2. In germline, CDR1 is SNHLY, CDR2 FYNNEI. V shed 1 base, J shed 3 bases, and the junction held 5 bases outside the gene matches. The CDR3 consists of 17 residues.

This clone was detected once. The chain recombines TRBV5-8 with TRBJ1-4, with a weak D call TRBD1 (5 bases). The CDR3 is 17 residues long. Between the trimmed V and J ends, which lost 0 bases and 3 bases, there was a span of 15 bases. Per germline, CDR1 SGHTS and CDR2 YDEGEE. CDR3 region: CASSLAKGLLSNEKLFF. In DNA form, the CDR3 reads TGTGCCAGCAGCTTGGCGAAGGGGCTCTTATCTAATGAAAAACTGTTTTTT.

V is TRBV7-2 and J is TRBJ1-6; possibly TRBD1 for D (6 bases). CDR3 length: 16 residues. CDR1 and CDR2 from the germline V gene are SGHTA and FQGNSA. V shed 5 bases and J shed 2 bases, with 13 bases lying between them. Here the CDR3 DNA reads TGTGCCAGCAGCGTTCGAGGGGGAACCTATAATTCACCCCTCCACTTT. Protein product: CASSVRGGTYNSPLHF. Supplemented by reference TRBV7-2 and TRBJ1-6, the full variable domain reads GAGVSQSPSNKVTEKGKDVELRCDPISGHTALYWYRQSLGQGLEFLIYFQGNSAPDKSGLPSDRFSAERTGGSVSTLTIQRTQQEDSAVYLCASSVRGGTYNSPLHFGNGTRLTVT.

The CDR3 DNA sequence: TGTGCCAGCAGCTTAGTCTGGGGCGGTGGGGAGCAGTACTTC. Protein: CASSLVWGGGEQYF. J is TRBJ2-7 and V is TRBV7-9; tentative D call: TRBD1 (5 bases). Trimming stripped 1 base from V and 7 bases from J, with 14 bases between. CDR1 SEHNR and CDR2 FQNEAQ come from the germline V gene (reference sequence). This CDR3 has 14 residues.

V gene TRBV10-3 combines with J gene TRBJ2-5; 9 bases match TRBD1. V trimming: 6 bases; J trimming: 2 bases; junction bases outside the gene matches: 13. Germline CDR1 is ENHRY and CDR2 is SYGVKD. The CDR3 is 17 residues long. In DNA form, the CDR3 reads TGTGCCATCAGCCAAGCCGGGACAGGGAATGGTCAAGAGACCCAGTACTTC. Translating gives CAISQAGTGNGQETQYF.

The rearrangement joins TRBV6-1 to TRBJ1-5, with D possibly matching TRBD1 (6 bases). The V end was cut by 6 bases, the J end by 7 bases, with 16 bases between. In germline, CDR1 is MNHNS, CDR2 SASEGT. The CDR3 loop spans 14 amino acids. CDR3: CASRSVTGTQPQHF. The CDR3 DNA is TGTGCCAGCAGATCGGTTACAGGGACCCAGCCCCAGCATTTT.

The CDR3: CASSINRAGNTIYF. The CDR3 DNA sequence: TGTGCCAGTAGTATCAACAGGGCTGGAAACACCATATATTTT. The V and J genes are TRBV19 and TRBJ1-3, with D perhaps matching TRBD1 (6 bases). Deletions cut 3 bases from V and 2 bases from J, with 8 bases between. Germline-derived CDR1 and CDR2 are LNHDA and SQIVND (reference sequence). The CDR3 loop spans 14 amino acids.